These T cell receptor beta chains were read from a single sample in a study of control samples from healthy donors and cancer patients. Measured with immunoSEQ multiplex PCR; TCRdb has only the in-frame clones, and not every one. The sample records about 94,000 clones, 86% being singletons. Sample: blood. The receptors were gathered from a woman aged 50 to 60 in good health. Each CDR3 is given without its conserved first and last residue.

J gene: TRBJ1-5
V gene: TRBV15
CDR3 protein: ATSRDPREASNQPQH

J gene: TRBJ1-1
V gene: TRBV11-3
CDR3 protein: ASSLDRAMNTEAF

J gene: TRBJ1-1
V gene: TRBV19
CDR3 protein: ASSIAGGQGEAF

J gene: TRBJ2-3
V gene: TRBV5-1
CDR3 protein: ASSPRDDTQY

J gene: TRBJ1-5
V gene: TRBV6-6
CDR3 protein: ASSSRDSNQPQH

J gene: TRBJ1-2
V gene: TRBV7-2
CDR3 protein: ASSRGRSYGYT

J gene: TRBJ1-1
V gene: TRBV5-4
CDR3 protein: ASSPQGGAGNTEAF

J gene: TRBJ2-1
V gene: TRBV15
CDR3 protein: ATSRPRVRGAVDNEQF

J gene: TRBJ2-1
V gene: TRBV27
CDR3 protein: ASSFQPRGRYNEQF

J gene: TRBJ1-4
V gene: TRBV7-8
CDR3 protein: ASSSRGMLATNEKLF

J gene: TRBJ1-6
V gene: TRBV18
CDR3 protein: ASSGGGVSPLH

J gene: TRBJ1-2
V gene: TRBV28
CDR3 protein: ASTGPNYGYT

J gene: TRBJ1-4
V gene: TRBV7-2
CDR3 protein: ASSPFGSTNEKLF

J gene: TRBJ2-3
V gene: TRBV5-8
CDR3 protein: ASKTSGGQGTQY

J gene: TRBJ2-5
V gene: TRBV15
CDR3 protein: ATSRDPGTTETQY

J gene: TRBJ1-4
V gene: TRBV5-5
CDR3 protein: ASSLAWTGGEEKLF

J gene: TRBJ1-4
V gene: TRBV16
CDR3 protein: ASSQSGSRKEKLF

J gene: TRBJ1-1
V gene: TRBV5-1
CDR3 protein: ASSSGGTGQIMNTEAF

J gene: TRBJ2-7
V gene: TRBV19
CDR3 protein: ASSVLAGVSYEQY

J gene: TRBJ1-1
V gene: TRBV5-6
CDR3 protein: ASSLLNRDMNTEAF

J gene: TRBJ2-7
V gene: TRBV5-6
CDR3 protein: ASRHTDRYEQY

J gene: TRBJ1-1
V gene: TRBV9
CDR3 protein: ASSVGRANTEAF

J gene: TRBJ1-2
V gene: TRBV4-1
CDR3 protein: ASSQVRTGGDYGYT

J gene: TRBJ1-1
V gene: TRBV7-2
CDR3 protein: ASSNRDRGPVTTEAF

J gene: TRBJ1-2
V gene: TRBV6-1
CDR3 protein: ASSEALGGYT

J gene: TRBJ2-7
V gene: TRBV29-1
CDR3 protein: SVQQGSYEQY

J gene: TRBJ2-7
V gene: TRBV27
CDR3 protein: ASSPSRDRVRPSYEQY

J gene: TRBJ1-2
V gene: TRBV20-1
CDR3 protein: SARDLEGYT

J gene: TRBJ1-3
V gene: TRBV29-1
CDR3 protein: SVARAASGNTIY

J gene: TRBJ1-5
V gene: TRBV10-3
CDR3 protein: AISESGGPTIMDNQPQH

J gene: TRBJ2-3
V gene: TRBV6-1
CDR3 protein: ASSDGLAGGDTQY

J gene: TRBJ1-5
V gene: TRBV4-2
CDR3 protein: ASSQGKGNNQPQH

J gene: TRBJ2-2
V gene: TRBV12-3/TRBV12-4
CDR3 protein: ASSSTRSGELF

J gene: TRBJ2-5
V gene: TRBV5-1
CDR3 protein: ASRNIYGETQY

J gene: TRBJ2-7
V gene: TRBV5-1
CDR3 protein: ASSLDRDSYEQY

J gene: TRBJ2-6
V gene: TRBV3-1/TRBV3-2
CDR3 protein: ASSQRTGDRNVLT

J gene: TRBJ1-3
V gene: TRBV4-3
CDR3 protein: ASSQGRQGVGNTIY

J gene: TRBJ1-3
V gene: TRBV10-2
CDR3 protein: AALVNSGNTIY

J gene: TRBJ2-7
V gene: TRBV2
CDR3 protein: ASSDLGLAGGYSSYEQY

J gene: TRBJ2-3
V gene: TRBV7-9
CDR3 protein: ATSLTSSTDTQY

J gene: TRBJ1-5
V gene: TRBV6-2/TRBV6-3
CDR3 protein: ASSQIQAPRQH

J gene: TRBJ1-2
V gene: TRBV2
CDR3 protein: ASSVRVGYGYT